Detailed here is one T cell receptor (beta chain). V was pared by 2 bases and J by 1 base, with 12 bases between. Germline loops: CDR1 SGHTA, CDR2 FQGTGA. There are 15 residues in the CDR3. The sample is drawn from a study of shared clonotypes between healthy human individuals. The assay was immunoSEQ multiplex PCR, and TCRdb's table has in-frame clones only and misses some. This sample yields 2,500,000 or so clones, of which approximately 93% are seen a single time; approximately 0.35% belongs to the top ten. V gene TRBV7-3 combines with J gene TRBJ2-7, with D perhaps matching TRBD2 (5 bases). This clonotype originated in a young man in good health. Some clones in this sample may be carry-over from other donors' samples. Sequenced: naive CD4+ T cells from PBMCs. Subset specified: CD45RA+ positively selected. CDR3 region: CASSLGHSGSYEQYF. DNA for the CDR3: TGTGCCAGCAGCTTAGGGCATTCGGGGTCCTACGAGCAGTACTTC.